This TCR beta chain was found in a study of CD8 T cells in Susac syndrome. J gave up 1 base and V 5 bases, and 4 bases lay outside the gene matches. CDR1 and CDR2 from the germline V gene are SSHAT and FNYEAQ (reference sequence). This CDR3 comprises 15 residues. Reverse transcription of roughly 0.45 to 1 ug RNA was performed with random hexamers. In TCRdb, the immunoSEQ multiplex PCR reads were re-called with MiXCR into one record per CDR3 protein. This table has 150,000 to 200,000 distinct CDR3 sequences, 85% to 95% appearing once. V and J are TRBV7-7 and TRBJ2-7, with 11 bases fitting TRBD1. The sequence derives from a human donor with Susac syndrome. The sequenced material came from CD4+ T cells from PBMCs. CDR3 sequence reads: CASSTGQGESYEQYF. The CDR3 DNA reads as TGTGCCAGCAGCACGGGACAGGGGGAGTCCTACGAGCAGTACTTC. The full variable domain, its missing parts supplied by reference TRBV7-7 and TRBJ2-7, is GAGVSQSPRYKVTKRGQDVTLRCDPISSHATLYWYQQALGQGPEFLTYFNYEAQPDKSGLPSDRFSAERPEGSISTLTIQRTEQRDSAMYRCASSTGQGESYEQYFGPGTRLTVT.